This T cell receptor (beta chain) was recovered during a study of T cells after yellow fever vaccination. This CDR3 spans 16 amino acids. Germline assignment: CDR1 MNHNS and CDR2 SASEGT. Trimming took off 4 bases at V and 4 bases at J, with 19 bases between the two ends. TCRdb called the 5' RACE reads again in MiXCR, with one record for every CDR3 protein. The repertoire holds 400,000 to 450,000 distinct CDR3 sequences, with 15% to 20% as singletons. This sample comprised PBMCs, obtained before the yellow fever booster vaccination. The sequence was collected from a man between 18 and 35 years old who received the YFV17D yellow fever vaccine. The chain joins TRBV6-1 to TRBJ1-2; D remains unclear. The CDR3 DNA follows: TGTGCCAGCAGTGCCAGAACGAGGGCGCGTGGCTATGGCTACACCTTC. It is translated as CASSARTRARGYGYTF.